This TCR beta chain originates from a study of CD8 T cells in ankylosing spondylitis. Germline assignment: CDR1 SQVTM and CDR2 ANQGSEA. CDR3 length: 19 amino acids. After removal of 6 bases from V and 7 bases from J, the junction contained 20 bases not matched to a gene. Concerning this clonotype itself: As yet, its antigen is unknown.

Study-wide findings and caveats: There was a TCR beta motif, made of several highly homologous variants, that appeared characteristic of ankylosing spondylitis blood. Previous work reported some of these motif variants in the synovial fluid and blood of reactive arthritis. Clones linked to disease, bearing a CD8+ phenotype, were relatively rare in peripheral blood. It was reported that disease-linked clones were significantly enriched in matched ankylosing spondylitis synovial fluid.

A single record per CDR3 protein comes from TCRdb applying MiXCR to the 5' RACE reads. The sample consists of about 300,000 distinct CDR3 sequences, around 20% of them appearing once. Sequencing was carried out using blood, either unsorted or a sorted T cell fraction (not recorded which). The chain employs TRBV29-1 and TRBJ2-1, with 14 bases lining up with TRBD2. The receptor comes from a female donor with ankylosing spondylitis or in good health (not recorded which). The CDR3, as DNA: TGCAGCGTAGACGACCCGACTAGCGGGAGGGCCGATCGTTGGAATGAGCAGTTCTTC. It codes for CSVDDPTSGRADRWNEQFF.